This T cell receptor (beta chain) derives from a study of blood T cells in healthy people across ages. The CDR3 runs 15 residues. V gave up 0 bases and J gave up 4 bases; unmatched junction bases: 6. The germline V gene encodes CDR1 SGHRS and CDR2 YFSETQ. Through a sample-barcoded 5' primer and a J-beta primer mix, a second PCR was run for roughly 6 to 12 cycles. Using its own MiXCR run on the 5' RACE reads, TCRdb lists one record per CDR3 protein. This table holds around 670,000 distinct CDR3 sequences, approximately 30% found once. This sequence joins TRBV5-1 and TRBJ1-2; 7 bases line up with TRBD1. The source of this sequence is an elderly woman in good health. Sequencing used blood. CDR3 nucleotide sequence: TGCGCCAGCAGCTTGGAAGGATCAGGGGGCTATGGCTACACCTTC. This sequence encodes CASSLEGSGGYGYTF.